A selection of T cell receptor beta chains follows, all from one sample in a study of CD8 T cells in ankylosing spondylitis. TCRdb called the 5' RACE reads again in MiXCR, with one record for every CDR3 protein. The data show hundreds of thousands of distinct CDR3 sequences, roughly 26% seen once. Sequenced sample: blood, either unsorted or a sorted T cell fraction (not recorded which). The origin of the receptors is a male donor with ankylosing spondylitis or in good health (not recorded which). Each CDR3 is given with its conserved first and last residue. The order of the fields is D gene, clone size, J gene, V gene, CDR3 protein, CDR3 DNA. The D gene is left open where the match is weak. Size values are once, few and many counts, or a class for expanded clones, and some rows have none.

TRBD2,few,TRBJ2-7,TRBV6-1,CASRPRASGSLYEQYF,TGTGCCAGCAGGCCCCGGGCTAGCGGGAGTCTCTACGAGCAGTACTTC
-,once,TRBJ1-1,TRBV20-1,CSARLGGPNTEAFF,TGCAGTGCTAGACTGGGGGGGCCGAACACTGAAGCTTTCTTT
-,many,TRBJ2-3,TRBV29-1,CSVELQGTDTQYF,TGCAGCGTTGAATTGCAGGGCACAGATACGCAGTATTTT
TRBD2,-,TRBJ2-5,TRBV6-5,CASSYYGTSGQETQYF,TGTGCCAGCAGTTACTACGGGACTAGCGGCCAAGAGACCCAGTACTTC
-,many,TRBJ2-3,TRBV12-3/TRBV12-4,CASSRGSFTDTQYF,TGTGCCAGCAGCCGGGGCAGTTTCACAGATACGCAGTATTTT
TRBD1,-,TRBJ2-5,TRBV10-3,CAISTGEQETQYF,TGTGCCATCAGTACAGGGGAACAAGAGACCCAGTACTTC
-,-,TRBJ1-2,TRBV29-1,CSVDRGGYGYTF,TGCAGCGTTGACCGGGGCGGGTATGGCTACACCTTC
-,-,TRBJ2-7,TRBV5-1,CASSLTVPRSEQYF,TGCGCCAGCAGCTTGACGGTCCCCCGCTCGGAGCAGTACTTC
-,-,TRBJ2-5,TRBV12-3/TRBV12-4,CASSLSWQQETQYF,TGTGCCAGCAGTTTGAGTTGGCAGCAAGAGACCCAGTACTTC
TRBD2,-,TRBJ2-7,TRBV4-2,CASSQAVAGGSYEQYF,TGTGCCAGCAGCCAAGCTGTAGCGGGAGGGTCCTACGAGCAGTACTTC
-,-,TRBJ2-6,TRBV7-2,CASSTQSSGANVLTF,TGTGCCAGCAGCACACAGAGCTCTGGGGCCAACGTCCTGACTTTC
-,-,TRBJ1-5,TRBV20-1,CSASPGRGFDQPQHF,TGCAGTGCTAGTCCAGGGAGGGGGTTTGATCAGCCCCAGCATTTT
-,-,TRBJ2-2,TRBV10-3,CAISVTIETGELFF,TGTGCCATCAGTGTCACTATCGAAACCGGGGAGCTGTTTTTT
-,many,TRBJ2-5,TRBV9,CASSVDRGEETQYF,TGTGCCAGCAGCGTAGATCGCGGAGAAGAGACCCAGTACTTC
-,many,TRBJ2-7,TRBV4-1,CASSQGLDGPYEQYF,TGCGCCAGCAGCCAAGGGCTCGACGGACCCTACGAGCAGTACTTC
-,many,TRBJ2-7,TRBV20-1,CSARELGGLNEQYF,TGCAGTGCTAGAGAGTTGGGCGGATTGAACGAGCAGTACTTC
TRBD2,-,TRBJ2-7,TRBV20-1,CSASSGTSGRTEQYF,TGCAGTGCTAGCTCCGGGACTAGCGGGAGAACGGAGCAGTACTTC
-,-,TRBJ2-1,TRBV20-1,CSAIQVEQFF,TGCAGTGCTATTCAGGTTGAGCAGTTCTTC
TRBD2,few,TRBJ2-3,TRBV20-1,CSASVAGVGLTDTQYF,TGCAGTGCTAGCGTTGCGGGAGTCGGTTTGACAGATACGCAGTATTTT
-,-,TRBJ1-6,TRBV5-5,CASSRGANGDSPLHF,TGTGCCAGCAGCAGGGGGGCGAACGGAGATTCACCCCTCCACTTT